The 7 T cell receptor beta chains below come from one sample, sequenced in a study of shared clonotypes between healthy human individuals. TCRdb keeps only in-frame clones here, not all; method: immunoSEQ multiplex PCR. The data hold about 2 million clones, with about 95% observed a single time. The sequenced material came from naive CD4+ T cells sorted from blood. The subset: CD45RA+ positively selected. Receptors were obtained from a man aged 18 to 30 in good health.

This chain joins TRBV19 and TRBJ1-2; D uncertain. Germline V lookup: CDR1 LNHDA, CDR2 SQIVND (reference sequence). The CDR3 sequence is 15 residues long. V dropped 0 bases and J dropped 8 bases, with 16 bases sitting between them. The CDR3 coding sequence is TGTGCCAGTAGTATAGATCGGGCAGGCCCAGCAGGCTACACCTTC. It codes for CASSIDRAGPAGYTF.

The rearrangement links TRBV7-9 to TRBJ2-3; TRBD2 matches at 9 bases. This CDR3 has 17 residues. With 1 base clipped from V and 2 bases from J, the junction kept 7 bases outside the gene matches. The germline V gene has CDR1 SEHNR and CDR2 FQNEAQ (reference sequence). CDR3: CASSLGLAERDTDTQYF. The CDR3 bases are TGTGCCAGCAGCTTAGGACTAGCGGAGAGGGACACAGATACGCAGTATTTT.

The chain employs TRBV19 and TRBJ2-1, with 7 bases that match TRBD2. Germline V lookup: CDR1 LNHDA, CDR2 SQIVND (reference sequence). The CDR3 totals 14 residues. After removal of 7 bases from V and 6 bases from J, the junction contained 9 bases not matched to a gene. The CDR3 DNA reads TGTGCCAGTAAGGAAACGGGAGGTCCCAATGAGCAGTTCTTC. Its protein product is CASKETGGPNEQFF.

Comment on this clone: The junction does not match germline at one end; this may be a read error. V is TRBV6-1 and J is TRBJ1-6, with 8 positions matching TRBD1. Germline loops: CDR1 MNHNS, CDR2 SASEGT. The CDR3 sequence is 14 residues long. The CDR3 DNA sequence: TGTGCCAGCGGTGACAGGGGCAGTAATTCACCCCTCCACTTT. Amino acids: CASGDRGSNSPLHF.

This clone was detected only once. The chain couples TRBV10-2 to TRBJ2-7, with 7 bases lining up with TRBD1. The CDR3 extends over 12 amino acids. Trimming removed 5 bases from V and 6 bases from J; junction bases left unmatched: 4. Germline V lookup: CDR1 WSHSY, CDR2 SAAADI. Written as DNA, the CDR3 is TGCGCCAGCAGTCAACAGGGGTCCGAGCAGTACTTC. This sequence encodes CASSQQGSEQYF.

The CDR3 coding sequence is TGTGCCAGCAGCGCCGGGCGGGGGGCATACGAAAAACTGTTTTTT. Its protein product is CASSAGRGAYEKLFF. The chain uses TRBV7-2 and TRBJ1-4, with D perhaps TRBD1 (6 bases). The CDR3 loop spans 15 amino acids. The V gene lost 5 bases and the J gene lost 8 bases, with 18 bases spanning the gap. Per the germline V gene, CDR1 is SGHTA and CDR2 is FQGNSA.

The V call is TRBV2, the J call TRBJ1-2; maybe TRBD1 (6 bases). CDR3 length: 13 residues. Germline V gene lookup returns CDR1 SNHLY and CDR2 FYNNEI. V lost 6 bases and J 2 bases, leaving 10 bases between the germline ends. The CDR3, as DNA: TGTGCCAGCAGGGACAGAGACAACTATGGCTACACCTTC. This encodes CASRDRDNYGYTF.